This T cell receptor (beta chain) is drawn from a study of sequential checkpoint blockade in melanoma. Per the germline V gene, CDR1 is LNHDA and CDR2 is SQIVND (reference sequence). The CDR3 is 15 amino acids. V was pared by 1 base and J by 0 bases, with 9 bases between. Using immunoSEQ multiplex PCR, the repertoire was profiled, and TCRdb retains in-frame clones only, with some absent. The sample lists 8,000 or so clones, more than 90% occurring once. Treatment described: randomized to nivolumab then ipilimumab (arm A) or the reverse (arm B). Live CD3+CD8+ CD19− CD56− cells were sorted from PBMCs. The V and J genes are TRBV19 and TRBJ1-1; D gene uncertain. The starting material was CD8+ T cells sorted from blood (inferred from file names), obtained from a patient given nivolumab and ipilimumab in sequence. The source is a human donor with melanoma. The CDR3 DNA sequence: TGTGCCAGTAGTATAGTGGGCAGTTTGAACACTGAAGCTTTCTTT. Amino acid sequence: CASSIVGSLNTEAFF.